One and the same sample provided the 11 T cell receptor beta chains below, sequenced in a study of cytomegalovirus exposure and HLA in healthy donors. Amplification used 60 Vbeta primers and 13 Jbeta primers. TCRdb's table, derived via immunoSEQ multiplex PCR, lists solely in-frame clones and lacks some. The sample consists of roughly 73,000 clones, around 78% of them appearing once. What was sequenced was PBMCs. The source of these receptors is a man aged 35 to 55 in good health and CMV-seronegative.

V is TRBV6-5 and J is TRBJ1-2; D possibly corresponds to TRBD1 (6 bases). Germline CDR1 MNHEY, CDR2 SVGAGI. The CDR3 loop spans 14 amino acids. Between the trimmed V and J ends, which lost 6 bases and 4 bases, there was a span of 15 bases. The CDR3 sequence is CASSANRDRYGYTF. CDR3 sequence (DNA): TGTGCCAGCAGCGCAAACAGGGATCGCTATGGCTACACCTTC.

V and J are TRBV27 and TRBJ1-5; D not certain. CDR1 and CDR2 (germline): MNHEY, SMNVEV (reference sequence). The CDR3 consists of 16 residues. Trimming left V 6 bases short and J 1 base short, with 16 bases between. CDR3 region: CASSARHSESNQPQHF. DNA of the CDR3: TGTGCCAGCAGCGCCAGACACTCCGAGAGCAATCAGCCCCAGCATTTT.

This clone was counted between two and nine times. The CDR3: CASSLAGARETQYF. In nucleotides, the CDR3 is TGTGCCAGCAGCTTAGCAGGGGCGCGAGAGACCCAGTACTTC. This chain links TRBV11-3 with TRBJ2-5; the D gene is possibly TRBD1 (6 bases). V lost 1 base and J lost 4, with 10 bases in between. The germline gives CDR1 SGHNT, CDR2 YENEEA. The CDR3 loop spans 14 amino acids.

This CDR3 reads CASSPGNEQFF. The CDR3 DNA sequence: TGCGCCAGCAGCCCCGGTAATGAGCAGTTCTTC. V and J are TRBV5-1 and TRBJ2-1, with no clear D. CDR1 is SGHRS, CDR2 YFSETQ, per germline. The CDR3 loop spans 11 amino acids. V lost 4 bases, J lost 7 bases, and 6 bases lay in between.

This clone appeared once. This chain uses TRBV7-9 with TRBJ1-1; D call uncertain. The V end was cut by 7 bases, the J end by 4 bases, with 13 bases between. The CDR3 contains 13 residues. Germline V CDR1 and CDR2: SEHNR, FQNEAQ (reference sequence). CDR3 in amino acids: CASNLDPGTEAFF. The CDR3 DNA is TGTGCCAGCAACCTAGACCCTGGCACTGAAGCTTTCTTT.

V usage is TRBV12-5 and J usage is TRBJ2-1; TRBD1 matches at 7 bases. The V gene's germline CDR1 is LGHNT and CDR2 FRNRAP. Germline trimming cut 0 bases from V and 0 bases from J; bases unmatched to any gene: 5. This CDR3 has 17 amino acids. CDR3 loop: CASGLVLGQSSYNEQFF. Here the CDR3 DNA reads TGTGCTAGTGGTTTGGTTCTGGGACAGAGCTCCTACAATGAGCAGTTCTTC.

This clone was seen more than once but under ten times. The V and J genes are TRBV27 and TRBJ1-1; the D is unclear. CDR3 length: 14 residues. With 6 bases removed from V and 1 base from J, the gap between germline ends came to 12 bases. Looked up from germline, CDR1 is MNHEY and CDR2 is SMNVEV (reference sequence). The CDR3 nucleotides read TGTGCCAGCAGCCCCCTTCCCGGGAACACTGAAGCTTTCTTT. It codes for CASSPLPGNTEAFF.

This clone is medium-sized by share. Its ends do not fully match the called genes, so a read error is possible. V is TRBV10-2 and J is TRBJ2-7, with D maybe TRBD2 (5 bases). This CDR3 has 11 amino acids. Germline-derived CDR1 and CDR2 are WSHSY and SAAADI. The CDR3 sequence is CASSAWDSVNF. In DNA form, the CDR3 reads TGCGCCAGCAGTGCCTGGGATAGCGTGAACTTC.

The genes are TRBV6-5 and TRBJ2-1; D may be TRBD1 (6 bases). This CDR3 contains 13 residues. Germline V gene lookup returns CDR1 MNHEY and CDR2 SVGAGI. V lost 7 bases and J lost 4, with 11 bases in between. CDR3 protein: CASTQRGYNEQFF. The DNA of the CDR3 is TGTGCCAGCACCCAGAGGGGGTACAATGAGCAGTTCTTC.

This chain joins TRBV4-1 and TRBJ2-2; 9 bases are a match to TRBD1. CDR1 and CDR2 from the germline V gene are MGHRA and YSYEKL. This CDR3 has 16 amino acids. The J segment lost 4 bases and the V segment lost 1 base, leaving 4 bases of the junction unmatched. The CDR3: CASSQAGTGSTGELFF. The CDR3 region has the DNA TGCGCCAGCAGCCAAGCAGGGACAGGGTCCACCGGGGAGCTGTTTTTT.

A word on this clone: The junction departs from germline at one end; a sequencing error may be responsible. CDR3 in DNA: TGTGCCTTCCTAACAGAGGGTTCCAACTATGGCTACCCCTTC. It translates to CAFLTEGSNYGYPF. The J gene is TRBJ1-2, the V gene TRBV10-3; D unclear. The CDR3 length is 14 residues. CDR1 is ENHRY and CDR2 is SYGVKD in the germline V gene.